The following is a TCR beta chain sequence with its context. The data originate from a study of blood T cell repertoires in COVID-19. Overall study context: The United States, Italy and Spain supplied acute and convalescent COVID-19 samples. In each case, the material was cDNA or gDNA derived from T cells, B-cell-depleted T cells, or PBMCs.

Under the authors' procedure: Counts of nucleated cells, estimated from reference gene primer amplification, were obtained. TCRdb keeps only in-frame clones here, not all; method: immunoSEQ multiplex PCR. V and J calls and clone size are those listed in that table; D and trimming were worked out from the DNA. This table holds approximately 170,000 clones, under 90% found once. The CDR3 consists of 17 residues. The V and J ends lost 5 bases and 2 bases, in that order; junction bases with no gene match: 12. The V gene's germline CDR1 is LNHDA and CDR2 SQIVND (reference sequence). This chain links TRBV19 with TRBJ1-2, with TRBD1 matching 9 bases. This TCR was sampled from a woman at least 80 years old with active or convalescent COVID-19. Specimen: peripheral blood. The CDR3 sequence is CASSARDRVTLNYGYTF. The CDR3, as DNA: TGTGCCAGTAGTGCCCGGGACAGGGTTACTCTGAACTATGGCTACACCTTC.